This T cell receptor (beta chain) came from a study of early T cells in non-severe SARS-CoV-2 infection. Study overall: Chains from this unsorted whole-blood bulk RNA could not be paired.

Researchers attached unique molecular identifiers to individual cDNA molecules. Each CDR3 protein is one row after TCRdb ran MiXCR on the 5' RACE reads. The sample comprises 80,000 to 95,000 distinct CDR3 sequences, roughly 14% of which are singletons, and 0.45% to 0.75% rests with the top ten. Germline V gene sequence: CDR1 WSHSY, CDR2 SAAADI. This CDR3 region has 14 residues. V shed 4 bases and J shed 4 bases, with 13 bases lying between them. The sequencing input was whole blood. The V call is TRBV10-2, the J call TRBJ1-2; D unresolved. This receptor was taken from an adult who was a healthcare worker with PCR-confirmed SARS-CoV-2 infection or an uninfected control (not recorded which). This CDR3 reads CASSVEQYGYGYTF. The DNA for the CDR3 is TGCGCCAGCAGTGTGGAGCAGTACGGCTATGGCTACACCTTC.